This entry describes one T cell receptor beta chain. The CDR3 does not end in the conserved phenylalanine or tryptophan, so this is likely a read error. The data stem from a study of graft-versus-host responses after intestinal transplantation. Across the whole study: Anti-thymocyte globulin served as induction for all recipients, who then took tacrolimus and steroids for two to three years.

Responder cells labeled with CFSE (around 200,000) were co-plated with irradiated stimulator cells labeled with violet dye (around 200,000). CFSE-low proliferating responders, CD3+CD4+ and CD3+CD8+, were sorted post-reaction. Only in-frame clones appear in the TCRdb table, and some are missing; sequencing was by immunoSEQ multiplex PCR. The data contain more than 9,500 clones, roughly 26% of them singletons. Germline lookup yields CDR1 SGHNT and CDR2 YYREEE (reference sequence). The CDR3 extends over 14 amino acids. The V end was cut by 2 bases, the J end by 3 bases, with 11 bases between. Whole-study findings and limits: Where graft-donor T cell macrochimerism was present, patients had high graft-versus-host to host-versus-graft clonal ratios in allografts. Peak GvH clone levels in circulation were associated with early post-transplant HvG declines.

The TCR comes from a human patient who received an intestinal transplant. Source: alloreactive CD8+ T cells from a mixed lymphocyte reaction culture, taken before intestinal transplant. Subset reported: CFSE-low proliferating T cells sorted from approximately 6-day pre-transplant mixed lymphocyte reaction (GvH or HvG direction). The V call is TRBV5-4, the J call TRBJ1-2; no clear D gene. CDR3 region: CASSFTGSDYGYTL. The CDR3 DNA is TGTGCCAGCAGCTTTACCGGGTCCGACTATGGCTACACCCTC.